This TCR beta chain was captured by sequencing in a study of low-dose radiotherapy and immunotherapy resistance in tumors. For the study at large: A dose of 1 Gy per fraction every two weeks went to Cohort 2, totaling 13 Gy over 26 weeks. Each patient was administered nivolumab intravenously at 240 mg, which was a flat dose, every two weeks, along with intravenous ipilimumab at 1 mg/kg every six weeks.

Germline CDR1 and CDR2: SGHNT and YYREEE (reference sequence). The V and J ends lost 2 bases and 0 bases, in that order; junction bases with no gene match: 1. This CDR3 comprises 14 residues. Time point denoted: before trial treatment. Donors, who were enrolled in a single-arm phase I dose-escalation trial, received nivolumab, ipilimumab, aspirin, low-dose cyclophosphamide and low-dose radiotherapy. TRAV- and TRBV-specific primers, spanning alpha and beta chains, primed first-strand cDNA. TCR amplification used roughly 21 PCR cycles, a constant-region primer and a V-primer adapter. It was by in vitro transcription that isolated mRNA was amplified. In TCRdb, the reads were re-called with MiXCR into one record per CDR3 protein. The sample lists under 90,000 distinct CDR3 sequences, around 32% seen once, with over 8.5% in the top ten.

Material: PBMCs, obtained before treatment. The chain carries TRBV5-4 and TRBJ2-7; TRBD1 agrees at 8 bases. The sequence derives from a female donor with ovarian cancer. Here the CDR3 DNA reads TGTGCCAGCAGCTTCGACAGGGGCTCCTACGAGCAGTACTTC. Protein sequence: CASSFDRGSYEQYF. Supplemented by reference TRBV5-4 and TRBJ2-7, the full variable domain reads ETGVTQSPTHLIKTRGQQVTLRCSSQSGHNTVSWYQQALGQGPQFIFQYYREEENGRGNFPPRFSGLQFPNYSSELNVNALELDDSALYLCASSFDRGSYEQYFGPGTRLTVT.